These T cell receptor beta chains were read from a single sample in a study of monozygotic twins with inflammatory bowel disease. TCRdb processed the 5' RACE reads again and assigns one entry to each CDR3 protein, with no DNA. In all, the sample yields a few hundred thousand distinct CDR3 sequences. Specimen: blood. These receptors were collected from a human donor with ulcerative colitis or Crohn's disease, or a healthy co-twin of an affected twin (not recorded which). Both conserved end residues are part of each CDR3. Each record gives: V gene, J gene, CDR3 protein.

v_gene: TRBV7-2
j_gene: TRBJ1-4
CDR3aa: CASSGGTAGEKLFF

v_gene: TRBV10-3
j_gene: TRBJ2-1
CDR3aa: CAIATRDGYNEQFF

v_gene: TRBV7-9
j_gene: TRBJ2-3
CDR3aa: CASSPDEGSSTDTQYF

v_gene: TRBV12-3/TRBV12-4
j_gene: TRBJ2-5
CDR3aa: CASSDRTRRPRVTQYF

v_gene: TRBV9
j_gene: TRBJ1-1
CDR3aa: CASSFRGSTEAFF

v_gene: TRBV5-4
j_gene: TRBJ2-3
CDR3aa: CASYPGASDTQYF

v_gene: TRBV12-3/TRBV12-4
j_gene: TRBJ1-2
CDR3aa: CASNMPGVGYTF

v_gene: TRBV19
j_gene: TRBJ2-2
CDR3aa: CASTMWEPGELFF

v_gene: TRBV5-1
j_gene: TRBJ2-5
CDR3aa: CASSGTSGETQYF

v_gene: TRBV11-2
j_gene: TRBJ2-1
CDR3aa: CASSFGPSTGEQFF

v_gene: TRBV13
j_gene: TRBJ1-3
CDR3aa: CASSFTASGNTIYF

v_gene: TRBV6-5
j_gene: TRBJ1-2
CDR3aa: CASRRGGSYGYTF

v_gene: TRBV20-1
j_gene: TRBJ2-6
CDR3aa: CSARTGIGANVLTF

v_gene: TRBV20-1
j_gene: TRBJ1-2
CDR3aa: CSARDRFHVHGYTF

v_gene: TRBV5-1
j_gene: TRBJ2-5
CDR3aa: CASRRGSETQYF

v_gene: TRBV12-3/TRBV12-4
j_gene: TRBJ2-1
CDR3aa: CASTHAPTGAAYNEQFF

v_gene: TRBV13
j_gene: TRBJ1-1
CDR3aa: CASSLQGAGTEAFF

v_gene: TRBV5-1
j_gene: TRBJ2-1
CDR3aa: CASSLGAGGYNGQFF

v_gene: TRBV6-5
j_gene: TRBJ1-5
CDR3aa: CASRNTTGYSNQPQHF

v_gene: TRBV11-2
j_gene: TRBJ2-3
CDR3aa: CASSFTLAGGDTQYF

v_gene: TRBV20-1
j_gene: TRBJ2-3
CDR3aa: CSARMTSGGQDTQYF

v_gene: TRBV12-3/TRBV12-4
j_gene: TRBJ1-6
CDR3aa: CASSINRNNSPLHF

v_gene: TRBV20-1
j_gene: TRBJ1-1
CDR3aa: CSARESRRGVGTEAFF

v_gene: TRBV28
j_gene: TRBJ2-1
CDR3aa: CASTTPGQGLYNEQFF

v_gene: TRBV19
j_gene: TRBJ1-2
CDR3aa: CASSIPTGYDYGYTF

v_gene: TRBV20-1
j_gene: TRBJ1-1
CDR3aa: CSARATPGQGLLDTEAFF

v_gene: TRBV20-1
j_gene: TRBJ1-4
CDR3aa: CSARDRGGGREKLFF

v_gene: TRBV5-1
j_gene: TRBJ2-1
CDR3aa: CASSLEALRYNEQFF

v_gene: TRBV7-2
j_gene: TRBJ2-1
CDR3aa: CASSWGLLNEQFF

v_gene: TRBV3-1
j_gene: TRBJ2-7
CDR3aa: CASSQRSPYEQYF

v_gene: TRBV5-1
j_gene: TRBJ1-1
CDR3aa: CASSLGGGGEAFF

v_gene: TRBV4-1
j_gene: TRBJ2-3
CDR3aa: CASSQQLAGGSDTQYF

v_gene: TRBV2
j_gene: TRBJ2-3
CDR3aa: CASSVLGDLTDTQYF

v_gene: TRBV19
j_gene: TRBJ1-6
CDR3aa: CATSPRQAYNSPLHF

v_gene: TRBV7-9
j_gene: TRBJ2-7
CDR3aa: CASSPQGDSSYEQYF

v_gene: TRBV11-2
j_gene: TRBJ2-3
CDR3aa: CASSLERDTQYF

v_gene: TRBV6-1
j_gene: TRBJ2-2
CDR3aa: CASNLRMGGGTGELFF

v_gene: TRBV7-2
j_gene: TRBJ2-5
CDR3aa: CASSLRKLRGPRETQYF

v_gene: TRBV20-1
j_gene: TRBJ2-3
CDR3aa: CSARDRSGSGGDTQYF

v_gene: TRBV19
j_gene: TRBJ2-3
CDR3aa: CASTYRTGGADTQYF

v_gene: TRBV6-1
j_gene: TRBJ1-2
CDR3aa: CASSERAGDGYTF

v_gene: TRBV5-1
j_gene: TRBJ2-2
CDR3aa: CASSLELKWTGFVLSAGELFF

v_gene: TRBV18
j_gene: TRBJ1-1
CDR3aa: CASSPPGTIEAFF

v_gene: TRBV20-1
j_gene: TRBJ2-3
CDR3aa: CSARETSGFRADTQYF

v_gene: TRBV10-1
j_gene: TRBJ2-7
CDR3aa: CASSESGRDEQYF

v_gene: TRBV7-3
j_gene: TRBJ1-2
CDR3aa: CASSSRAGYGYTF

v_gene: TRBV25-1
j_gene: TRBJ1-2
CDR3aa: CASSEGNRGRYGYTF

v_gene: TRBV10-1
j_gene: TRBJ1-1
CDR3aa: CASSDNMNTEAFF

v_gene: TRBV7-2
j_gene: TRBJ2-3
CDR3aa: CASSPTHSTDTQYF

v_gene: TRBV12-3/TRBV12-4
j_gene: TRBJ1-1
CDR3aa: CASSLRGEAFF

v_gene: TRBV7-8
j_gene: TRBJ1-1
CDR3aa: CASNNGILNTEAFF

v_gene: TRBV4-1
j_gene: TRBJ2-5
CDR3aa: CASSRMVRGETQYF

v_gene: TRBV7-3
j_gene: TRBJ1-1
CDR3aa: CASSRALNTEAFF

v_gene: TRBV7-9
j_gene: TRBJ2-5
CDR3aa: CASSYRGQIQETQYF

v_gene: TRBV11-2
j_gene: TRBJ2-3
CDR3aa: CASSLAVLSGTDTQYF